The 21 T cell receptor beta chains in this list originate from one sample, sequenced in a study of cytomegalovirus exposure and HLA in healthy donors. The PCR made use of 60 Vbeta and 13 Jbeta primers. Sequencing used immunoSEQ multiplex PCR; TCRdb keeps in-frame clones, though not all of them. The data contain 150,000 to 200,000 clones, more than 75% of them seen just once; the ten biggest clones take up about 1.6%. Material: PBMCs. These receptor sequences come from a girl aged 5-17 years in good health and CMV-seropositive.

V and J are TRBV10-2 and TRBJ1-2; D uncertain. Germline-derived CDR1 and CDR2 are WSHSY and SAAADI. The CDR3 has 14 residues. Trimming took 3 bases from V and 1 from J, leaving 9 bases between them. The CDR3 sequence: CASSDRSGNYGYTF. The CDR3, as DNA: TGCGCCAGCAGTGATCGGTCGGGTAACTATGGCTACACCTTC.

The V call is TRBV19, the J call TRBJ1-5; tentative D call: TRBD1 (6 bases). V lost 5 bases to trimming and J lost 1 base, with 15 bases between them. The CDR3 has 16 amino acids. The germline CDR1 and CDR2 sequences are LNHDA and SQIVND (reference sequence). The CDR3 region has the DNA TGTGCCAGTAGTCCCCCACAGGGAATAAGCAATCAGCCCCAGCATTTT. It is translated as CASSPPQGISNQPQHF.

V and J are TRBV28 and TRBJ2-1; 7 positions match TRBD2. V lost 7 bases and J lost 7; bases outside the gene matches: 10. CDR1 is MDHEN, CDR2 SYDVKM, per germline. The CDR3 totals 14 residues. CDR3 region: CASTSPGGMNEQFF. In DNA form, the CDR3 reads TGTGCCAGCACCTCCCCGGGGGGTATGAATGAGCAGTTCTTC.

This clone has only one observation. The V and J genes are TRBV10-2 and TRBJ2-5; 8 bases agree with TRBD2. The germline V gene encodes CDR1 WSHSY and CDR2 SAAADI. This CDR3 has 14 amino acids. V dropped 8 bases and J dropped 5; count of bases not matched to a gene: 10. In DNA, the CDR3 is TGCGCCAGCGGCCCCGGGACTAGGATGGAGACCCAGTACTTC. Encoded protein: CASGPGTRMETQYF.

This chain connects TRBV10-3 to TRBJ2-1, with 8 bases fitting TRBD1. Trimming cost V 7 bases and J 6 bases; bases outside gene matches: 8. The germline CDR1 and CDR2 sequences are ENHRY and SYGVKD. The CDR3 has 14 amino acids. The CDR3 reads CAITDRGVGNEQFF. In nucleotides, the CDR3 is TGTGCCATCACCGACAGGGGTGTCGGCAATGAGCAGTTCTTC.

The sample holds a few counts of this clone. V gene TRBV25-1 combines with J gene TRBJ2-5, with TRBD1 as a possible D gene (5 bases). The CDR3 is 14 amino acids. V lost 3 bases, J lost 4 bases, and 12 bases lay in between. Germline-derived CDR1 and CDR2 are MGHDK and SYGVNS. CDR3 amino acids: CASSDQGGRETQYF. In DNA form, the CDR3 reads TGTGCCAGCAGTGATCAGGGCGGTCGAGAGACCCAGTACTTC.

The V and J genes are TRBV30 and TRBJ1-2; no clear D gene. Germline CDR1 is GTSNPN and CDR2 is SVGIG (reference sequence). The V gene lost 0 bases and the J gene lost 0 bases, with 8 bases spanning the gap. The CDR3 spans 14 residues. The CDR3 sequence is CAWSVVVTNYGYTF. CDR3 in DNA: TGTGCCTGGAGTGTAGTAGTTACTAACTATGGCTACACCTTC.

The rearrangement joins TRBV5-4 to TRBJ1-2, with 7 bases matching TRBD1. Germline assignment: CDR1 SGHNT and CDR2 YYREEE (reference sequence). The CDR3 covers 13 residues. Unmatched junction bases numbered 8, after V lost 4 bases and J lost 8 bases. CDR3 residues: CASSPETGQGYTF. CDR3 in DNA: TGTGCCAGCAGCCCGGAGACAGGGCAAGGCTACACCTTC.

This rearrangement joins TRBV19 to TRBJ1-1; maybe TRBD1 (5 bases). Trimming removed 7 bases from V and 6 bases from J, with 15 bases in between. The CDR3 contains 13 residues. Germline CDR1 is LNHDA and CDR2 is SQIVND (reference sequence). CDR3 protein: CASTPKGISEAFF. CDR3 nucleotide sequence: TGTGCCAGTACCCCAAAGGGGATATCTGAAGCTTTCTTT.

This clone was seen more than once but under ten times. The chain has TRBV2 and TRBJ1-3, with D maybe TRBD1 (5 bases). The CDR3 is 15 residues long. CDR1 and CDR2 (germline): SNHLY, FYNNEI. The V end lost 4 bases, the J end lost 0 bases, and 10 bases lay between the germline ends. CDR3 residues: CASSGDSISGNTIYF. CDR3 nucleotide sequence: TGTGCCAGCAGTGGCGACAGTATCTCTGGAAACACCATATATTTT.

The V and J genes are TRBV7-3 and TRBJ2-1; TRBD2 matches at 8 bases. The CDR3 extends over 17 amino acids. V was clipped by 0 bases and J by 3 bases; unmatched bases: 7. Germline loops: CDR1 SGHTA, CDR2 FQGTGA. CDR3 in amino acids: CASSLTPGGAGYNEQFF. The DNA for the CDR3 is TGTGCCAGCAGCTTAACCCCCGGGGGGGCGGGCTACAATGAGCAGTTCTTC.

CDR3 sequence: CASSPGASRSYEQYF. The CDR3 DNA follows: TGTGCCAGCAGTCCAGGGGCTAGCCGCTCCTACGAGCAGTACTTC. The V call is TRBV11-2, the J call TRBJ2-7, with a weak D call TRBD1 (6 bases). This CDR3 has 15 residues. Trimming cost V 6 bases and J 0 bases, with 15 bases left between them. CDR1 is SGHAT, CDR2 FQNNGV, per germline. Based on the CDR3 plus reference TRBV11-2 and TRBJ2-7, the full variable domain is EAGVAQSPRYKIIEKRQSVAFWCNPISGHATLYWYQQILGQGPKLLIQFQNNGVVDDSQLPKDRFSAERLKGVDSTLKIQPAKLEDSAVYLCASSPGASRSYEQYFGPGTRLTVT.

The chain couples TRBV30 to TRBJ2-1; TRBD2 is a possible D gene (5 bases). This CDR3 contains 14 residues. V lost 4 bases, J lost 6 bases, and 16 bases lay in between. CDR1 GTSNPN and CDR2 SVGIG come from the germline V gene (reference sequence). The CDR3 here is CAWTLGGPFNEQFF. The CDR3 coding sequence is TGTGCCTGGACCCTCGGCGGGCCGTTCAATGAGCAGTTCTTC. The full variable domain, rest sourced from reference TRBV30 and TRBJ2-1, is SQTIHQWPATLVQPVGSPLSLECTVEGTSNPNLYWYRQAAGRGLQLLFYSVGIGQISSEVPQNLSASRPQDRQFILSSKKLLLSDSGFYLCAWTLGGPFNEQFFGPGTRLTVL.

In regard to this clone: An end of the junction does not agree with germline; a read error may underlie this. V usage is TRBV7-9 and J usage is TRBJ1-1; the match to TRBD1 covers 9 bases. This CDR3 comprises 16 residues. Looked up from germline, CDR1 is SEHNR and CDR2 is FQNEAQ (reference sequence). For the CDR3, the DNA is TGTTCCAGCAGCCAAACAGGGGGCGAGGGGGGCACTGAAGCTTTCTTT. This encodes CSSSQTGGEGGTEAFF.

This clone appeared once. This chain joins TRBV28 and TRBJ2-5; possibly TRBD1 for D (5 bases). The germline V and J ends were trimmed by 7 bases and 12 bases, with 21 bases remaining between them. Germline CDR1 reads MDHEN; CDR2 reads SYDVKM. The CDR3 consists of 13 residues. The CDR3 DNA is TGTGCCAGCACTCCCCCTGGGCGCAGGGCAAAGTACTTC. It specifies CASTPPGRRAKYF.

The chain has TRBV10-1 and TRBJ1-1; possible D gene TRBD1, 5 bases. The germline V gene has CDR1 WNHNN and CDR2 SYGVQD (reference sequence). The CDR3 extends over 15 amino acids. V was shortened by 0 bases and J by 1 base, with 9 bases between the two germline ends. The CDR3 nucleotides read TGCGCCAGCAGTGAGTCCCAGGGCTGGAACACTGAAGCTTTCTTT. It encodes CASSESQGWNTEAFF.

The gene calls are TRBV7-8 and TRBJ2-3; perhaps TRBD2 as D (7 bases). Germline CDR1 SGHVS, CDR2 FQNEAQ. V lost 2 bases and J 0 bases, leaving 18 bases between the germline ends. The CDR3 extends over 18 amino acids. The CDR3 reads CASSLKFWGGISTDTQYF. The CDR3 DNA is TGTGCCAGCAGCTTAAAATTTTGGGGGGGCATTAGCACAGATACGCAGTATTTT.

The rearrangement uses TRBV27 and TRBJ2-4; 15 nucleotides agree with TRBD2. The CDR3 is made up of 19 amino acids. Unmatched junction bases numbered 9, after V lost 6 bases and J lost 0 bases. Per germline, CDR1 MNHEY and CDR2 SMNVEV (reference sequence). The CDR3 bases are TGTGCCAGCAGAGGGACTAGCGGGAGGTATATCCTAGCCAAAAACATTCAGTACTTC. Amino acid sequence: CASRGTSGRYILAKNIQYF.

The rearrangement links TRBV5-4 to TRBJ2-4; tentative D call: TRBD1 (6 bases). This CDR3 has 14 residues. CDR1 is SGHNT, CDR2 YYREEE, per germline (reference sequence). V was trimmed by 5 bases and J by 6 bases, leaving 15 bases between them. Here the CDR3 DNA reads TGTGCCAGCAGATCGGATAGCAGGGGAAACATTCAGTACTTC. This translates into CASRSDSRGNIQYF.

The rearrangement links TRBV7-2 to TRBJ2-1; D perhaps matches TRBD2 (6 bases). V dropped 5 bases and J dropped 2 bases, with 16 bases sitting between them. In germline, CDR1 is SGHTA, CDR2 FQGNSA. The CDR3 runs 16 residues. CDR3 sequence: CASSPSLAQAYNEQFF. DNA for the CDR3: TGTGCCAGCAGCCCCTCACTAGCCCAAGCCTACAATGAGCAGTTCTTC.

This chain connects TRBV5-6 to TRBJ2-5; D may be TRBD1 (5 bases). The CDR3 spans 13 residues. The V end was cut by 0 bases, the J end by 5 bases, with 8 bases between. Germline V gives CDR1 SGHDT, CDR2 YYEEEE. For the CDR3, the DNA is TGTGCCAGCAGCTTGGTTGCAGGGGAGACCCAGTACTTC. It codes for CASSLVAGETQYF.